The clone carrying this TCR beta chain was counted ten times or more. The antigen is not known. The data were obtained in a study of T cells in Graves' hyperthyroidism and ophthalmopathy. Background on the study: Peripheral blood was collected at initial diagnosis, before any treatment.

The study, taken as a whole, reports: Researchers report that a 13 V-J model separated ophthalmopathy from stable hyperthyroidism.

The germline gives CDR1 MNHNS, CDR2 SASEGT. The V end lost 2 bases, the J end lost 1 base, and 9 bases lay between the germline ends. The CDR3 spans 15 residues. TCR beta CDR3 regions were amplified from RNA transcripts. TCR CDR3 underwent first-round RT-PCR with the HTBI primer set. TCRdb analysed the multiplex PCR reads with MiXCR anew, one entry per CDR3 protein. Of about 380,000 distinct CDR3 sequences listed, about 15% are singletons. Sequenced material: blood. The rearrangement joins TRBV6-1 to TRBJ1-5; unclear D gene. The receptor was isolated from a woman in her 30s with Graves' ophthalmopathy. CDR3 nucleotide sequence: TGTGCCAGCAGTGAACAAGATTTAAGCAATCAGCCCCAGCATTTT. It encodes CASSEQDLSNQPQHF.